This T cell receptor (beta chain) was obtained from a study of memory CD4+ T cells and cytomegalovirus serostatus. Germline V gene sequence: CDR1 SGHTA, CDR2 FQGTGA. Between the trimmed V and J ends, which lost 5 bases and 6 bases, there was a span of 13 bases. The CDR3 sequence is 13 residues long. This clone was observed a few times. Single viable CD3+CD4+CD8-CD45RO+ cells were sorted as the memory CD4+ T cells. Sequenced by immunoSEQ multiplex PCR; TCRdb stores in-frame clones only, minus some. The data show around 60,000 clones, 82% seen once. The V and J genes are TRBV7-3 and TRBJ1-2; a possible D gene is TRBD1 (5 bases). Sequences were obtained from memory CD4+ T cells from blood. This TCR came from an adult in good health and CMV-seronegative. The CDR3 protein is CASSASGYDGYTF. CDR3 bases: TGTGCCAGCAGCGCCTCAGGGTACGATGGCTACACCTTC.